These 17 T cell receptor beta chains came from one sample sequenced in a study of glioma-infiltrating T cells. Amplification of TCR alpha and beta CDR3 regions from RNA used iRepertoire nested multiplex PCR. TCRdb used MiXCR to reprocess the multiplex PCR reads, holding one entry per CDR3 protein. Counted here are approximately 190,000 distinct CDR3 sequences, more than 25% occurring once; the ten biggest clones make up around 21%. The sample taken for sequencing was glioma tissue, nonneoplastic brain tissue, or PBMCs (not recorded which). The source is a human donor with low-grade glioma or glioblastoma, undergoing nonglioma brain surgery, or in good health (not recorded which).

The table lists this clonotype with many counts. This chain links TRBV2 with TRBJ2-3, with D unresolved. The V end lost 5 bases, the J end lost 0 bases, and 21 bases lay between the germline ends. The CDR3 is 18 residues long. The germline V gene encodes CDR1 SNHLY and CDR2 FYNNEI. Written as DNA, the CDR3 is TGTGCCAGCAGTCTACAAGGAAGGACGGATACTAGCACAGATACGCAGTATTTT. Translated, it gives CASSLQGRTDTSTDTQYF.

The rearrangement uses TRBV24-1 and TRBJ2-1, with 11 bases matching TRBD2. Germline V gene data show CDR1 as KGHDR and CDR2 as SFDVKD. J lost 7 bases, V lost 3 bases, and 10 bases had no gene match. The CDR3 is 17 amino acids. CDR3 sequence (DNA): TGTGCCACCAGTGATCTCGTTAGCGGGAGGGCCATTAATGAGCAGTTCTTC. This encodes CATSDLVSGRAINEQFF.

The gene calls are TRBV6-6 and TRBJ2-3; the D gene could be TRBD1 or TRBD2 (5 bases each). The V gene's germline CDR1 is MNHNY and CDR2 SVGAGI (reference sequence). The CDR3 has 14 residues. Trimming took off 10 bases at V and 10 bases at J, with 24 bases between the two ends. In nucleotides, the CDR3 is TGTGCCATCAGCTACTGCCCGGGACCCGATCCGCAGTATTTT. Residues: CAISYCPGPDPQYF.

V is TRBV20-1 and J is TRBJ2-1, with D possibly TRBD2 on 5 matching bases. The V and J ends lost 4 bases and 9 bases respectively, with 19 bases between them. The germline gives CDR1 DFQATT, CDR2 SNEGSKA (reference sequence). This CDR3 has 14 amino acids. The CDR3 is CSAIAPAVTGEQFF. CDR3 nucleotide sequence: TGCAGTGCTATCGCGCCAGCGGTAACCGGTGAGCAGTTCTTC.

This clonotype was seen repeatedly, ten times or more. The chain uses TRBV6-1 and TRBJ2-6; 8 positions agree with TRBD1. This CDR3 has 17 amino acids. Germline assignment: CDR1 MNHNS and CDR2 SASEGT. Germline trimming cut 7 bases from V and 2 bases from J; bases unmatched to any gene: 10. The CDR3 sequence: CASIKNRGSPGANVLTF. Here the CDR3 DNA reads TGTGCCAGCATCAAAAACAGGGGGAGCCCTGGGGCCAACGTCCTGACTTTC.

A few counts support this clonotype. This chain links TRBV5-5 with TRBJ1-1; D gene unclear. The V end lost 5 bases, the J end lost 1 base, and 9 bases lay between the germline ends. Germline lookup yields CDR1 SGHKS and CDR2 YYEKEE (reference sequence). This CDR3 comprises 13 residues. The CDR3 is CASRWAENTEAFF. Here the CDR3 DNA reads TGTGCCAGCAGGTGGGCGGAGAACACTGAAGCTTTCTTT.

This clonotype was detected ten times or more. The CDR3 bases are TGTGCCAGCACCCGAAACGGGGTTAACTATGGCTACACCTTC. Translated, it gives CASTRNGVNYGYTF. The rearrangement links TRBV25-1 to TRBJ1-2; no firm D call. The CDR3 covers 14 residues. Germline CDR1 reads MGHDK; CDR2 reads SYGVNS. V shed 7 bases and J shed 1 base, with 13 bases lying between them.

At least ten counts were recorded for this clonotype. The gene calls are TRBV18 and TRBJ2-7, with unresolved D. The CDR3 is made up of 14 amino acids. Germline V CDR1 and CDR2: KGHSH, LQKENI. Trimming pared 2 bases from V and 5 bases from J, leaving 13 bases between. The CDR3: CASSPANAHNEQYF. In DNA form, the CDR3 reads TGTGCCAGCTCACCAGCCAATGCTCACAACGAGCAGTACTTC.

To note about this clonotype: Being one base from a much bigger clone, this may be a read error. The chain combines TRBV4-2 with TRBJ2-7; D not certain. The CDR3 runs to 15 residues. V shed 0 bases and J shed 2 bases, with 11 bases lying between them. Germline CDR1 LGHNA, CDR2 YNFKEQ. CDR3: CASSQETQVPYEQYF. CDR3 bases: TGTGCCAGCAGCCAAGAGACGCAGGTTCCCTACGAGCAGTACTTC.

A remark on this clonotype: This may be a read error, as it is one base from a much larger clone. V and J are TRBV19 and TRBJ1-2; tentatively, D is TRBD1 (6 bases). CDR1 LNHDA and CDR2 SQIVND come from the germline V gene (reference sequence). V gave up 5 bases and J gave up 5 bases, with 15 bases separating them. The CDR3 has 14 amino acids. CDR3 nucleotides: TGTGCCAGTAGTTCTCGGACAGAGGATTATGGCTACACCTTC. This translates into CASSSRTEDYGYTF.

The V call is TRBV29-1, the J call TRBJ2-2, with TRBD2 as a possible D gene (5 bases). Trimming removed 3 bases from V and 1 base from J, with 9 bases in between. CDR1 is SQVTM and CDR2 is ANQGSEA in the germline V gene. The CDR3 contains 14 residues. The CDR3 bases are TGCAGCGTTGATCGCGGGCAGAACACCGGGGAGCTGTTTTTT. This encodes CSVDRGQNTGELFF.

This clonotype was seen more than once but under ten times. The chain recombines TRBV7-9 with TRBJ2-7; D is ambiguous. This CDR3 has 11 residues. Trimming stripped 5 bases from V and 5 bases from J, with 7 bases between. Germline CDR1 and CDR2: SEHNR and FQNEAQ (reference sequence). The CDR3 coding sequence is TGTGCCAGCAGCCGGACGGACGAGCAGTACTTC. This sequence encodes CASSRTDEQYF. The whole variable domain, remainder taken from reference TRBV7-9 and TRBJ2-7, is DTGVSQNPRHKITKRGQNVTFRCDPISEHNRLYWYRQTLGQGPEFLTYFQNEAQLEKSRLLSDRFSAERPKGSFSTLEIQRTEQGDSAMYLCASSRTDEQYFGPGTRLTVT.

Many counts were recorded for this clonotype. This chain uses TRBV19 with TRBJ2-1; D may be TRBD1 (6 bases). Trimming pared 3 bases from V and 6 bases from J, leaving 12 bases between. The CDR3 is 14 residues long. Germline V gene lookup returns CDR1 LNHDA and CDR2 SQIVND (reference sequence). The CDR3 DNA reads as TGTGCCAGTAGTATGGTGGACAGATCCAATGAGCAGTTCTTC. The encoded protein is CASSMVDRSNEQFF.

This clonotype has at least ten counts. The chain employs TRBV27 and TRBJ2-4; tentative D call: TRBD1 (5 bases). Trimming shortened V by 0 bases and J by 9 bases, and 12 bases separated the two germline ends. The CDR3 length is 14 residues. CDR1 is MNHEY, CDR2 SMNVEV, per germline (reference sequence). The CDR3 sequence: CASSLSADGAIQYF. As DNA, the CDR3 is TGTGCCAGCAGTTTATCGGCGGATGGGGCCATTCAGTACTTC.

On this clonotype itself: A junction boundary mismatches the germline segment, possibly from a read error. V usage is TRBV6-5 and J usage is TRBJ2-5; D might be TRBD2 (5 bases). CDR3 length: 14 amino acids. Germline V gives CDR1 MNHEY, CDR2 SVGAGI. The CDR3 spells CASSYSRRAETEYF. The DNA for the CDR3 is TGTGCTAGCAGTTACTCGCGGAGAGCGGAGACCGAGTACTTC.

This clonotype was seen at least ten times. V and J are TRBV28 and TRBJ1-5; 7 bases agree with TRBD1. Trimming at V came to 8 bases and at J to 11 bases, leaving 12 bases not matched to a gene. CDR1 MDHEN and CDR2 SYDVKM come from the germline V gene. This CDR3 contains 13 residues. The CDR3, as DNA: TGTGCCAGCTTTTGGCAGGGGGAGAGGTCCCAGCATTTT. Its protein product is CASFWQGERSQHF.

This clonotype has a count of ten or more. This chain uses TRBV4-3 with TRBJ2-7; no definite D call. Trimming shortened V by 0 bases and J by 4 bases, and 10 bases separated the two germline ends. Germline V lookup: CDR1 LGHNA, CDR2 YSLEER. CDR3 length equals 14 residues. For the CDR3, the DNA is TGCGCCAGCAGCCAAGATGTTTTCGGGTACGAGCAGTACTTC. Translation gives CASSQDVFGYEQYF.